This T cell receptor beta chain comes out of a study of regulatory T cells in long-lasting Graves disease. Findings and limits, study-wide: When disease was persistent, TRBV28, TRBJ1-2 and TRBJ2-5 were the favored segments.

Arm-PCR with iRepertoire HTBI primers amplified the CDR3 regions for these TCR beta libraries. Using its own MiXCR run on the multiplex PCR reads, TCRdb lists one record per CDR3 protein. The sample carries under 450,000 distinct CDR3 sequences, roughly 24% recorded once. As to time point: persistent/refractory GD, antithyroid drugs over 5 years with positive TRAb. PBMC RNA served as the TCR library source. Trimming pared 2 bases from V and 4 bases from J, leaving 12 bases between. Germline loops: CDR1 SQVTM, CDR2 ANQGSEA. The CDR3 has 13 amino acids. With respect to this clonotype: What it recognizes is unknown.

The chain links TRBV29-1 to TRBJ2-7; D call uncertain. The receptor was isolated from a woman in her thirties or forties with Graves disease. Sample: peripheral blood mononuclear cells (PBMCs), taken when the disease was refractory, from a patient treated with antithyroid drugs. Written as DNA, the CDR3 is TGCAGCGTTGAAATCGGGCACCAATACGAGCAGTACTTC. Protein: CSVEIGHQYEQYF.